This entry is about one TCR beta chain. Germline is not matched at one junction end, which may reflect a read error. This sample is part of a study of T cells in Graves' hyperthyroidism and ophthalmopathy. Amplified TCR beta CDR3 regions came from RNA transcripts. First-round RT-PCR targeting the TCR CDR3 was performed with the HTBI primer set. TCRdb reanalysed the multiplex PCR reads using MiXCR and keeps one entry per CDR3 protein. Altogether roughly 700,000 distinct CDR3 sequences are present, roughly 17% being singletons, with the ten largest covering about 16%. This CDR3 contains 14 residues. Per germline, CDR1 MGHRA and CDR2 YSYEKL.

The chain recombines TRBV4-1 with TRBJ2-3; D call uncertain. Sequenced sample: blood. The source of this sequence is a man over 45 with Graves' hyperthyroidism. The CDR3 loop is CTSSQESDTDTQYF. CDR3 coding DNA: TGCACCAGCAGCCAAGAGTCAGACACAGATACGCAGTATTTT.